The 22 T cell receptor beta chains presented below share a single source sample, sequenced in a study of T cell repertoires in cytomegalovirus infection (dated by TCRdb to between 2017 and 2020). Sequenced using an Illumina HiSeq 1500. Starting from the raw public reads, TCRdb applied fastp trimming at Q25, assembled clones with MiXCR and retained in-frame beta chains. Identical CDR3 proteins give one entry, which carries the most common genes and DNA. A total of some 350,000 distinct CDR3 sequences appear in this sample, 15% to 20% of them only once. Around 9.3% of the sample goes to the ten largest clones. The sample consisted of PBMCs. These receptors were collected from a human donor in good health (CMV status not recorded). Some clones in this sample may be carry-over from other donors' samples.

This rearrangement joins TRBV14 to TRBJ1-1, with a weak D call TRBD1 (5 bases). V was shortened by 2 bases and J by 2 bases, with 9 bases between the two germline ends. Germline V gene lookup returns CDR1 SGHDN and CDR2 FVKESK. The CDR3 runs 14 residues. The CDR3 DNA is TGTGCCAGCAGCCAACTCAGGGATAACACTGAAGCTTTCTTT. This encodes CASSQLRDNTEAFF. Full variable domain (remainder filled in from reference TRBV14 and TRBJ1-1): EAGVTQFPSHSVIEKGQTVTLRCDPISGHDNLYWYRRVMGKEIKFLLHFVKESKQDESGMPNNRFLAERTGGTYSTLKVQPAELEDSGVYFCASSQLRDNTEAFFGQGTRLTVV.

This clonotype was seen a handful of times. This chain joins TRBV27 and TRBJ2-7, with D perhaps TRBD1 (6 bases). The CDR3 consists of 13 residues. Trimming took 6 bases from V and 2 from J, leaving 11 bases between them. The germline CDR1 and CDR2 sequences are MNHEY and SMNVEV (reference sequence). The CDR3 DNA reads TGTGCCAGCAGATACAGACAGGCCTACGAGCAGTACTTC. This sequence encodes CASRYRQAYEQYF.

The table lists this clonotype with many counts. This rearrangement joins TRBV7-2 to TRBJ2-5; maybe TRBD2 (7 bases). V gave up 5 bases and J gave up 0 bases, with 25 bases separating them. CDR3 size: 19 residues. The germline V gene has CDR1 SGHTA and CDR2 FQGNSA. CDR3 sequence: CASSPWPTVGGPYQETQYF. Written as DNA, the CDR3 is TGTGCCAGCAGCCCGTGGCCGACAGTGGGGGGGCCATACCAAGAGACCCAGTACTTC.

This clonotype was seen more than once but under ten times. This CDR3 reads CATSSGGHQETQYF. The CDR3 DNA sequence: TGTGCCACCAGCAGCGGGGGGCACCAAGAGACCCAGTACTTC. J is TRBJ2-5 and V is TRBV15; D might be TRBD2 (7 bases). V was shortened by 3 bases and J by 0 bases, with 8 bases between the two germline ends. CDR1 and CDR2 from the germline V gene are LNHNV and YYDKDF (reference sequence). The CDR3 runs 14 residues.

This chain joins TRBV18 and TRBJ2-3, with a possible D match to TRBD2 (6 bases). Germline CDR1 and CDR2: KGHSH and LQKENI. The CDR3 loop spans 15 amino acids. Trimming removed 4 bases from V and 1 base from J, with 12 bases in between. For the CDR3, the DNA is TGTGCCAGCTCACTGGGACTGGGCGGCACAGATACGCAGTATTTT. Amino acid sequence: CASSLGLGGTDTQYF.

This clonotype has more than one count but fewer than ten. This chain joins TRBV6-1 and TRBJ2-3; D might be TRBD1 or TRBD2, each matching 5 bases. The CDR3 runs 16 residues. Trimming removed 5 bases at V and 2 bases at J, with 17 bases between. CDR1 and CDR2 (germline): MNHNS, SASEGT. The CDR3 here is CASSSGTKFNTDTQYF. CDR3 nucleotide sequence: TGTGCCAGCAGTTCCGGGACCAAATTTAACACAGATACGCAGTATTTT.

This clonotype was found many times. This sequence joins TRBV4-2 and TRBJ2-3, with 8 bases that match TRBD1. Germline V gives CDR1 LGHNA, CDR2 YNFKEQ. The V and J ends lost 3 bases and 3 bases, in that order; junction bases with no gene match: 5. The CDR3 totals 15 residues. The CDR3 is CASSHGQGVTDTQYF. The CDR3 nucleotides read TGTGCCAGCAGCCACGGACAGGGAGTGACAGATACGCAGTATTTT.

The chain links TRBV5-4 to TRBJ2-7; tentatively, D is TRBD2 (6 bases). Germline values: CDR1 SGHNT, CDR2 YYREEE (reference sequence). This CDR3 is 15 amino acids long. Between the trimmed V and J ends, which lost 3 bases and 9 bases, there was a span of 22 bases. The CDR3 loop is CASSSGEESGIGQYF. CDR3 nucleotides: TGTGCCAGCAGCTCGGGGGAGGAATCGGGAATCGGGCAGTACTTC.

V gene TRBV9 combines with J gene TRBJ2-1; D assignment may be TRBD1 or TRBD2 (5 bases each). The CDR3 loop spans 17 amino acids. V was pared by 4 bases and J by 2 bases, with 19 bases between. Looked up from germline, CDR1 is SGDLS and CDR2 is YYNGEE. CDR3 sequence reads: CASSPARELLTYNEQFF. The DNA for the CDR3 is TGTGCCAGCAGCCCTGCCAGGGAGCTCCTAACCTACAATGAGCAGTTCTTC.

This clonotype was seen at least ten times. The rearrangement uses TRBV19 and TRBJ2-7; 7 bases are a match to TRBD1. The CDR3 consists of 16 residues. CDR1 and CDR2 from the germline V gene are LNHDA and SQIVND (reference sequence). Germline trimming cut 6 bases from V and 0 bases from J; bases unmatched to any gene: 11. The CDR3 sequence: CASSRTTGTASYEQYF. CDR3 DNA: TGTGCCAGTAGCAGAACGACCGGGACAGCCTCCTACGAGCAGTACTTC. The full variable domain, its missing parts supplied by reference TRBV19 and TRBJ2-7, is DGGITQSPKYLFRKEGQNVTLSCEQNLNHDAMYWYRQDPGQGLRLIYYSQIVNDFQKGDIAEGYSVSREKKESFPLTVTSAQKNPTAFYLCASSRTTGTASYEQYFGPGTRLTVT.

The V gene is TRBV7-6, the J gene TRBJ1-2; the D gene is possibly TRBD1 (5 bases). Germline V gene data show CDR1 as SGHVS and CDR2 as FNYEAQ. The CDR3 sequence is 14 residues long. Trimming cost V 5 bases and J 7 bases, with 17 bases left between them. The CDR3 here is CASSPSWGPVGYTF. The CDR3 DNA reads TGTGCCAGCAGCCCGAGTTGGGGCCCGGTTGGCTACACCTTC.

V is TRBV29-1 and J is TRBJ2-3, with D perhaps given as TRBD1 or TRBD2 (5 bases each). Trimming left V 7 bases short and J 2 bases short, with 16 bases between. This CDR3 is built from 14 residues. In germline, CDR1 is SQVTM, CDR2 ANQGSEA. The CDR3 DNA is TGCAGCGCCGCCGCCCTGGGGGACACAGATACGCAGTATTTT. It codes for CSAAALGDTDTQYF.

The V call is TRBV19, the J call TRBJ1-2; TRBD1 aligns across 7 bases. CDR1 LNHDA and CDR2 SQIVND come from the germline V gene (reference sequence). CDR3 length equals 15 residues. The V and J ends lost 7 bases and 4 bases, in that order; junction bases with no gene match: 12. Written as DNA, the CDR3 is TGTGCCAGTACCCCATGGGAGGGGGCGAGCTATGGCTACACCTTC. Residues: CASTPWEGASYGYTF.

This clonotype was seen only a few times. This chain links TRBV10-3 with TRBJ2-3; perhaps TRBD2 as D (7 bases). The length of the CDR3 is 15 residues. Trimming pared 2 bases from V and 2 bases from J, leaving 11 bases between. Germline-derived CDR1 and CDR2 are ENHRY and SYGVKD. The DNA for the CDR3 is TGTGCCATCAGTGAGGAGGGGGGGATCACAGATACGCAGTATTTT. It is translated as CAISEEGGITDTQYF.

V usage is TRBV4-3 and J usage is TRBJ2-2; D call uncertain. Trimming removed 1 base from V and 6 bases from J, with 6 bases in between. The CDR3 spans 13 residues. Per the germline V gene, CDR1 is LGHNA and CDR2 is YSLEER. CDR3 in DNA: TGCGCCAGCAGCCAAGGACGGGCCGGGGAGCTGTTTTTT. Protein: CASSQGRAGELFF.

This clonotype occurred many times. This chain links TRBV7-9 with TRBJ2-7; 10 nucleotides agree with TRBD2. Germline V gene sequence: CDR1 SEHNR, CDR2 FQNEAQ (reference sequence). V was clipped by 3 bases and J by 4 bases; unmatched bases: 3. The length of the CDR3 is 14 residues. The CDR3 sequence is CASSFPSGSYEQYF. The CDR3 DNA follows: TGTGCCAGCAGCTTTCCTAGCGGGAGTTACGAGCAGTACTTC.

The chain links TRBV6-6 to TRBJ2-3; the D gene could be TRBD1 or TRBD2 (7 bases each). CDR3 length: 16 amino acids. CDR1 MNHNY and CDR2 SVGAGI come from the germline V gene (reference sequence). Trimming removed 7 bases at V and 6 bases at J, with 23 bases between. CDR3 bases: TGTGCCAGCATCCCAGAGACAGGGCTCGGGGGGGATACGCAGTATTTT. This encodes CASIPETGLGGDTQYF.

There are many counts of this clonotype. The chain carries TRBV7-8 and TRBJ2-5; 7 bases fit TRBD1. J lost 3 bases, V lost 5 bases, and 6 bases had no gene match. Germline V gene lookup returns CDR1 SGHVS and CDR2 FQNEAQ. This CDR3 region has 14 residues. The CDR3, as DNA: TGTGCCAGCAGCCCAAACAGGGGCGAAGAGACCCAGTACTTC. Protein sequence: CASSPNRGEETQYF.

This clonotype turned up a few times. The gene calls are TRBV19 and TRBJ2-2, with D possibly being TRBD1 or TRBD2 (5 bases each). V lost 8 bases and J lost 3, with 10 bases in between. The CDR3 runs 13 residues. Germline V gene lookup returns CDR1 LNHDA and CDR2 SQIVND (reference sequence). Here the CDR3 DNA reads TGTGCCAGTCGTGAGGGGCACACCGGGGAGCTGTTTTTT. Encoded protein: CASREGHTGELFF.

This clonotype showed up just a few times. An end of the junction does not agree with germline; a read error may underlie this. This rearrangement joins TRBV7-2 to TRBJ1-4; no clear D. The CDR3 covers 8 residues. Germline-derived CDR1 and CDR2 are SGHTA and FQGNSA. The CDR3 is CASSQRRF. The DNA of the CDR3 is TGTGCCAGCAGCCAGAGACGGTTT. Together with reference TRBV7-2 and TRBJ1-4, the CDR3 gives the full variable domain: GAGVSQSPSNKVTEKGKDVELRCDPISGHTALYWYRQSLGQGLEFLIYFQGNSAPDKSGLPSDRFSAERTGGSVSTLTIQRTQQEDSAVYLCASSQRRFGSGTQLSVL.

Many counts were recorded for this clonotype. The CDR3 region has the DNA TGTGCCAGCAGTTCTCCAGGTTGGTTGGGCAATCAGCCCCAGCATTTT. This sequence encodes CASSSPGWLGNQPQHF. This sequence joins TRBV12-3 or TRBV12-4 and TRBJ1-5, with unresolved D. With 4 bases removed from V and 2 bases from J, the gap between germline ends came to 15 bases. The CDR3 sequence is 16 residues long.

This clonotype appeared many times. The rearrangement links TRBV6-2 or TRBV6-3 to TRBJ2-7; a weak D match, TRBD1 (5 bases). The ends were cut back, 2 bases at V and 1 base at J, with 15 bases in the middle. Germline V gives CDR1 MNHEY, CDR2 SVGEGT. This CDR3 contains 16 residues. The CDR3 is CASSYMAAKGSYEQYF. As DNA, the CDR3 is TGTGCCAGCAGTTACATGGCAGCGAAGGGGTCCTACGAGCAGTACTTC.